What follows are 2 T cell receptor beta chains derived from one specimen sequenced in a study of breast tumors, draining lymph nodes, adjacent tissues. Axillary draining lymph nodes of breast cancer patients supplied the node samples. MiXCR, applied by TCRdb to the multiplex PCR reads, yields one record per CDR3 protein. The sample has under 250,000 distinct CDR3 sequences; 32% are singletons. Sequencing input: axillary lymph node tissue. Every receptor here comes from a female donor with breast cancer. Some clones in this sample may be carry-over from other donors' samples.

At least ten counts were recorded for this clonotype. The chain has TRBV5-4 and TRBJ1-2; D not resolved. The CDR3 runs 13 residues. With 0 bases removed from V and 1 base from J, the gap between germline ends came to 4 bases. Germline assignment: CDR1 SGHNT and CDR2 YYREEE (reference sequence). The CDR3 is CASSLAGNYGYTF. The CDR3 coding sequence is TGTGCCAGCAGCTTGGCCGGTAACTATGGCTACACCTTC. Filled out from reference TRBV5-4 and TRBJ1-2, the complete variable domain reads ETGVTQSPTHLIKTRGQQVTLRCSSQSGHNTVSWYQQALGQGPQFIFQYYREEENGRGNFPPRFSGLQFPNYSSELNVNALELDDSALYLCASSLAGNYGYTFGSGTRLTVV.

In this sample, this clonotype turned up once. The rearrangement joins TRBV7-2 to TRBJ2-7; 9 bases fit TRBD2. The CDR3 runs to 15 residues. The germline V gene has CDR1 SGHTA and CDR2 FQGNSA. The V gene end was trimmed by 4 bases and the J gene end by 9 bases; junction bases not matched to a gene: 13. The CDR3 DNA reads TGTGCCAGCAGCTCCCCGGGACTAGCAGTAACCACGCAGTACTTC. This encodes CASSSPGLAVTTQYF.